These 27 T cell receptor beta chains originate from one sample sequenced in a study of cytomegalovirus exposure and HLA in healthy donors. The PCR had 60 Vbeta and 13 Jbeta primers. Sequencing was performed with immunoSEQ multiplex PCR; in TCRdb, only in-frame clones are kept and a portion is missing. The sample has roughly 71,000 clones, 50% to 80% seen once. What was sequenced was PBMCs. The receptors were sampled from a man aged 35-49 years in good health and CMV-seropositive.

This clone was detected ten times or more. Here the CDR3 reads CASSLTEATNEKLFF. In nucleotides, the CDR3 is TGTGCCAGCAGTTTAACCGAGGCAACTAATGAAAAACTGTTTTTT. This rearrangement joins TRBV28 to TRBJ1-4; D unclear. The CDR3 extends over 15 amino acids. The germline V gene has CDR1 MDHEN and CDR2 SYDVKM. The germline V and J ends were trimmed by 2 bases and 0 bases, with 7 bases remaining between them. The full variable domain, rest sourced from reference TRBV28 and TRBJ1-4, is DVKVTQSSRYLVKRTGEKVFLECVQDMDHENMFWYRQDPGLGLRLIYFSYDVKMKEKGDIPEGYSVSREKKERFSLILESASTNQTSMYLCASSLTEATNEKLFFGSGTQLSVL.

The gene calls are TRBV5-8 and TRBJ2-7; D uncertain. This CDR3 is built from 14 residues. Germline loops: CDR1 SGHTS, CDR2 YDEGEE. V shed 0 bases and J shed 2 bases, with 9 bases lying between them. CDR3 amino acids: CASSLGADTYEQYF. CDR3 nucleotide sequence: TGTGCCAGCAGCTTGGGGGCAGATACCTACGAGCAGTACTTC. Supplemented by reference TRBV5-8 and TRBJ2-7, the full variable domain reads EAGVTQSPTHLIKTRGQQATLRCSPISGHTSVYWYQQALGLGLQFLLWYDEGEERNRGNFPPRFSGRQFPNYSSELNVNALELEDSALYLCASSLGADTYEQYFGPGTRLTVT.

This chain uses TRBV7-6 with TRBJ2-3; 10 positions match TRBD2. With V trimmed by 1 base and J by 1 base, 2 bases remained unmatched. This CDR3 is built from 16 residues. Per the germline V gene, CDR1 is SGHVS and CDR2 is FNYEAQ. The CDR3 DNA is TGTGCCAGCAGCTTAGTAGCGGGGGGCCGCACAGATACGCAGTATTTT. It translates to CASSLVAGGRTDTQYF.

The chain is built from TRBV19 and TRBJ1-1, with D maybe TRBD1 (5 bases). V lost 3 bases and J 1 base, leaving 6 bases between the germline ends. In germline, CDR1 is LNHDA, CDR2 SQIVND (reference sequence). The CDR3 consists of 13 residues. The CDR3 nucleotides read TGTGCCAGTAGTATTGGACAGAACACTGAAGCTTTCTTT. This sequence encodes CASSIGQNTEAFF.

The chain combines TRBV7-3 with TRBJ2-2; 10 nucleotides line up with TRBD2. Trimming cost V 5 bases and J 6 bases; bases outside gene matches: 6. The CDR3 runs to 15 residues. The V gene's germline CDR1 is SGHTA and CDR2 FQGTGA. The CDR3 DNA reads as TGTGCCAGCAGCCCTGAGAGCGGGGGGGCCGGGGAGCTGTTTTTT. This encodes CASSPESGGAGELFF.

This chain uses TRBV7-9 with TRBJ2-3, with a tentative D call TRBD2 (6 bases). The CDR3 spans 14 residues. The germline CDR1 and CDR2 sequences are SEHNR and FQNEAQ (reference sequence). The V and J ends lost 11 bases and 1 base respectively, with 16 bases between them. The CDR3: CAGGKSSGTDTQYF. The CDR3 coding sequence is TGTGCCGGGGGGAAGAGTTCGGGCACAGATACGCAGTATTTT. The full variable domain, completed using reference TRBV7-9 and TRBJ2-3, is DTGVSQNPRHKITKRGQNVTFRCDPISEHNRLYWYRQTLGQGPEFLTYFQNEAQLEKSRLLSDRFSAERPKGSFSTLEIQRTEQGDSAMYLCAGGKSSGTDTQYFGPGTRLTVL.

This chain uses TRBV6-1 with TRBJ2-3, with D possibly TRBD1 on 6 matching bases. Trimming cost V 6 bases and J 6 bases, with 19 bases left between them. The germline gives CDR1 MNHNS, CDR2 SASEGT. CDR3 length: 15 residues. The CDR3 region is CASSLQGNPGDTQYF. In DNA, the CDR3 is TGTGCCAGCAGCTTACAGGGAAACCCCGGGGATACGCAGTATTTT.

The chain employs TRBV9 and TRBJ2-7; 10 bases are shared with TRBD2. The V gene's germline CDR1 is SGDLS and CDR2 YYNGEE. The J segment lost 5 bases and the V segment lost 5 bases, leaving 7 bases of the junction unmatched. The CDR3 runs 14 residues. As DNA, the CDR3 is TGTGCCAGCAGTGAAACTAGCGGGATCCACGAGCAGTACTTC. This gives the protein CASSETSGIHEQYF.

Only one count was recorded for this clone. The chain uses TRBV7-6 and TRBJ1-1, with TRBD1 matching over 7 bases. Trimming cost V 5 bases and J 1 base; bases outside gene matches: 10. CDR3 size: 16 residues. Germline CDR1 and CDR2: SGHVS and FNYEAQ. The CDR3 region is CASSASSQGGNTEAFF. Written as DNA, the CDR3 is TGTGCCAGCAGCGCAAGTTCCCAGGGGGGGAACACTGAAGCTTTCTTT.

With regard to this clone: This sequence is one base from a far larger clone and is likely a read error. Other DNA sequences from this sample encode an identical CDR3 as well. The rearrangement uses TRBV5-1 and TRBJ2-7; weak D call: TRBD1 (6 bases). This CDR3 is built from 15 residues. In germline, CDR1 is SGHRS, CDR2 YFSETQ. Trimming took off 4 bases at V and 0 bases at J, with 14 bases between the two ends. CDR3 nucleotide sequence: TGCGCCAGCAGCATTACGGACAGCGCCTCCTACGAGCAGTACTTC. This translates into CASSITDSASYEQYF.

The V call is TRBV5-1, the J call TRBJ2-3; 8 nucleotides agree with TRBD2. Unmatched junction bases numbered 3, after V lost 4 bases and J lost 2 bases. The CDR3 is 14 amino acids. In germline, CDR1 is SGHRS, CDR2 YFSETQ. CDR3 nucleotide sequence: TGCGCCAGCAGCCTGACTAGCGCCACAGATACGCAGTATTTT. Amino acids: CASSLTSATDTQYF.

The chain employs TRBV19 and TRBJ2-3; 9 bases are a match to TRBD2. Germline loops: CDR1 LNHDA, CDR2 SQIVND (reference sequence). Trimming removed 3 bases from V and 1 base from J; junction bases left unmatched: 11. This CDR3 has 18 residues. The DNA for the CDR3 is TGTGCCAGTAGTATTGCGCTAGCGGGGACCCCTCGCACAGATACGCAGTATTTT. This sequence encodes CASSIALAGTPRTDTQYF.

The chain joins TRBV5-1 to TRBJ2-3; TRBD2 matches at 7 bases. Per germline, CDR1 SGHRS and CDR2 YFSETQ. Trimming removed 5 bases from V and 6 bases from J; junction bases left unmatched: 9. The CDR3 consists of 14 residues. The CDR3 DNA follows: TGCGCCAGCAGGACCATAGCGGGTGGGGATACGCAGTATTTT. Residues: CASRTIAGGDTQYF.

J is TRBJ2-2 and V is TRBV5-1; possibly TRBD2 for D (5 bases). Trimming pared 0 bases from V and 5 bases from J, leaving 11 bases between. The germline CDR1 and CDR2 sequences are SGHRS and YFSETQ. This CDR3 region has 15 residues. DNA of the CDR3: TGCGCCAGCAGCTTGGCCACTCGGGAAACCGGGGAGCTGTTTTTT. Protein sequence: CASSLATRETGELFF.

The CDR3 is CASSPLMKGAINEKLFF. The CDR3 nucleotides are TGTGCCAGCAGCCCCCTGATGAAGGGGGCCATTAATGAAAAACTGTTTTTT. The chain employs TRBV11-2 and TRBJ1-4; TRBD1 matches 7 bases. Germline loops: CDR1 SGHAT, CDR2 FQNNGV. CDR3 length: 17 residues. V was clipped by 5 bases and J by 4 bases; unmatched bases: 13.

The chain employs TRBV6-5 and TRBJ2-2, with 7 bases aligning to TRBD2. The CDR3 covers 14 residues. CDR1 MNHEY and CDR2 SVGAGI come from the germline V gene. J lost 6 bases, V lost 2 bases, and 3 bases had no gene match. This CDR3 is CASSYDGGSGELFF. The CDR3 region has the DNA TGTGCCAGCAGTTACGACGGGGGGTCCGGGGAGCTGTTTTTT.

The chain links TRBV6-1 to TRBJ2-1, with 8 bases that match TRBD2. The CDR3 is 15 amino acids. Germline V gene data show CDR1 as MNHNS and CDR2 as SASEGT. The trim removed 2 bases at V and 0 bases at J, leaving 0 bases unmatched. DNA for the CDR3: TGTGCCAGCAGTGAACTAGCGGGCTCCTACAATGAGCAGTTCTTC. This encodes CASSELAGSYNEQFF.

This chain uses TRBV5-4 with TRBJ2-3; no firm D call. V lost 2 bases to trimming and J lost 2 bases, with 3 bases between them. The CDR3 covers 12 residues. Germline loops: CDR1 SGHNT, CDR2 YYREEE (reference sequence). The DNA for the CDR3 is TGTGCCAGCAGCTTCTCCACAGATACGCAGTATTTT. Amino acid sequence: CASSFSTDTQYF.

The rearrangement joins TRBV6-6 to TRBJ1-1; no clear D gene. Germline V lookup: CDR1 MNHNY, CDR2 SVGAGI (reference sequence). The germline V and J ends were trimmed by 6 bases and 4 bases, with 9 bases remaining between them. This CDR3 is 12 amino acids long. CDR3 protein: CASSPEFTEAFF. The CDR3 coding sequence is TGTGCCAGCAGCCCTGAGTTCACTGAAGCTTTCTTT.

The rearrangement joins TRBV29-1 to TRBJ2-5, with 7 bases that match TRBD2. J lost 3 bases, V lost 7 bases, and 2 bases had no gene match. The CDR3 has 11 residues. Germline V CDR1 and CDR2: SQVTM, ANQGSEA. The CDR3 DNA reads TGCAGCGGGGGGGGAGAAGAGACCCAGTACTTC. This gives the protein CSGGGEETQYF.

CDR3: CASRMGLAGYNEQFF. Written as DNA, the CDR3 is TGTGCCAGCAGGATGGGACTAGCGGGGTACAATGAGCAGTTCTTC. The genes are TRBV6-1 and TRBJ2-1; 13 bases align to TRBD2. The CDR3 covers 15 residues. CDR1 is MNHNS, CDR2 SASEGT, per germline. Trimming removed 6 bases from V and 4 bases from J; junction bases left unmatched: 3.

CDR3 DNA: TGTGCCAGTAGTATCTCTCCCGTGAGCTCCTATAATTCACCCCTCCACTTT. Encoded protein: CASSISPVSSYNSPLHF. The chain uses TRBV19 and TRBJ1-6; no definite D call. The V gene's germline CDR1 is LNHDA and CDR2 SQIVND (reference sequence). The CDR3 consists of 17 residues. V lost 3 bases to trimming and J lost 0 bases, with 12 bases between them.

The genes are TRBV14 and TRBJ1-1, with D unclear. Germline assignment: CDR1 SGHDN and CDR2 FVKESK. Trimming shortened V by 4 bases and J by 5 bases, and 11 bases separated the two germline ends. This CDR3 is 13 amino acids long. In DNA, the CDR3 is TGTGCCAGCAGCCCTTACCCTCGGACTGAAGCTTTCTTT. Its translation: CASSPYPRTEAFF.

This rearrangement joins TRBV5-1 to TRBJ1-1; D gene ambiguous. Trimming pared 2 bases from V and 1 base from J, leaving 9 bases between. Germline CDR1 SGHRS, CDR2 YFSETQ. The CDR3 extends over 14 amino acids. Written as DNA, the CDR3 is TGCGCCAGCAGCTTTGGATCGGGGAACACTGAAGCTTTCTTT. Protein product: CASSFGSGNTEAFF.

This clone came up a few times. This chain links TRBV19 with TRBJ1-2; 7 bases fit TRBD1. There are 13 residues in the CDR3. Per the germline V gene, CDR1 is LNHDA and CDR2 is SQIVND (reference sequence). The V gene end was trimmed by 5 bases and the J gene end by 8 bases; junction bases not matched to a gene: 8. CDR3 sequence (DNA): TGTGCCAGTAGTCATACAGGGGTTCGAGGCTACACCTTC. Translating it yields CASSHTGVRGYTF. The full variable domain, rest sourced from reference TRBV19 and TRBJ1-2, is DGGITQSPKYLFRKEGQNVTLSCEQNLNHDAMYWYRQDPGQGLRLIYYSQIVNDFQKGDIAEGYSVSREKKESFPLTVTSAQKNPTAFYLCASSHTGVRGYTFGSGTRLTVV.

This clone was found a few times. This chain links TRBV6-6 with TRBJ2-5; D perhaps matches TRBD1 (5 bases). The CDR3 totals 13 residues. Per germline, CDR1 MNHNY and CDR2 SVGAGI (reference sequence). V was shortened by 11 bases and J by 4 bases, with 17 bases between the two germline ends. The DNA of the CDR3 is TGTGCCGGTAGCACAGGTAGTCCAGAGACCCAGTACTTC. Translating gives CAGSTGSPETQYF.

The table lists this clone with a few counts. The CDR3 nucleotides read TGTGCCAGCACCCCCGACGGGGGGAGGAATGAGCAGTTCTTC. Its translation: CASTPDGGRNEQFF. V gene TRBV6-6 combines with J gene TRBJ2-1; 7 bases agree with TRBD2. The CDR3 extends over 14 amino acids. Germline trimming cut 7 bases from V and 7 bases from J; bases unmatched to any gene: 10. The germline gives CDR1 MNHNY, CDR2 SVGAGI (reference sequence).